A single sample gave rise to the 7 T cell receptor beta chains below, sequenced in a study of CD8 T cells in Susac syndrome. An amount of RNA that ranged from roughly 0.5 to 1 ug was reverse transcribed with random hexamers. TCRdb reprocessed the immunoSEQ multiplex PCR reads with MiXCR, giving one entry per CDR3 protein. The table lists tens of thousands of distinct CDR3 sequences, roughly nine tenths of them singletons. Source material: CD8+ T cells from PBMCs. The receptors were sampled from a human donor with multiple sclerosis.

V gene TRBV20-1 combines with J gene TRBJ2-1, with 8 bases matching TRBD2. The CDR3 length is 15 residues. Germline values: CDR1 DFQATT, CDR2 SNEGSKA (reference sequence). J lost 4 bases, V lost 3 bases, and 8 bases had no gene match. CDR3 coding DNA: TGCAGTGCTAGTCGCAGCGGGAGTAGATACAATGAGCAGTTCTTC. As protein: CSASRSGSRYNEQFF.

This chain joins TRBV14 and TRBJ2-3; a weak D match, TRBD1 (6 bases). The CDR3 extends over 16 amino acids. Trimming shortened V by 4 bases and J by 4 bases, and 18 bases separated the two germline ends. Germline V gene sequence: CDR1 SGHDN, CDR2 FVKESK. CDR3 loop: CASSPNWGRGPDTQYF. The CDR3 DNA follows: TGTGCCAGCAGCCCCAATTGGGGCAGGGGTCCAGATACGCAGTATTTT.

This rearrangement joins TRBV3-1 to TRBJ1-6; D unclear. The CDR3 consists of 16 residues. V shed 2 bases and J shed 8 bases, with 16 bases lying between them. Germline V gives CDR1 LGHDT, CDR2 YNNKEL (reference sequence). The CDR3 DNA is TGTGCCAGCAGCCAACAGTTCGGGGATACCTATTCACCCCTCCACTTT. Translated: CASSQQFGDTYSPLHF.

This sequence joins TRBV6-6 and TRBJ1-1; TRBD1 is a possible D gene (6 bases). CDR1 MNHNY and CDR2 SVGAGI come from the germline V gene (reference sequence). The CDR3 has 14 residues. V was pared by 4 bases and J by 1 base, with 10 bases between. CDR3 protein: CASSFRGQNTEAFF. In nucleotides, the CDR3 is TGTGCCAGCAGTTTCAGGGGCCAGAACACTGAAGCTTTCTTT.

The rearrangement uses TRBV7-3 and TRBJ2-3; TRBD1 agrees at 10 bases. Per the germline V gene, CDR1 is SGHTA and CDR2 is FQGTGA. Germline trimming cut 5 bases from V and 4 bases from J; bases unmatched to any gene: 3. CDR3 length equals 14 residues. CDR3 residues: CASSRQGAPDTQYF. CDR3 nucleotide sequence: TGTGCCAGCAGCCGACAGGGGGCCCCAGATACGCAGTATTTT.

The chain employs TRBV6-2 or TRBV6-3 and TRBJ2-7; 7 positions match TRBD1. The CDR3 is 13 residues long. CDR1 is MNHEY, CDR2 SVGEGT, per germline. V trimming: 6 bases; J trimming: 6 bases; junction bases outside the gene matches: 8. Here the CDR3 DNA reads TGTGCCAGCAGCTCTACAGGGGATGCCGAGCAGTACTTC. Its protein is CASSSTGDAEQYF.

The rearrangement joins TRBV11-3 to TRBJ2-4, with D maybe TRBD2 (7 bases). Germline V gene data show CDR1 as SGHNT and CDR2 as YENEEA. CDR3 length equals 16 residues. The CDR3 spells CGKLRGGGEAKNIQYF. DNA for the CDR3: TGTGGCAAACTCCGGGGAGGGGGAGAGGCCAAAAACATTCAGTACTTC.